A few counts support the clone carrying this TCR beta chain. No antigen is known for it. This specimen comes from a study of CD8 T cells in ankylosing spondylitis. Overall study results and limits: Disease-associated clones were reportedly significantly overrepresented in matched ankylosing spondylitis synovial fluid.

From the 5' RACE reads, TCRdb called clonotypes with MiXCR, one entry per CDR3 protein. This sample has 200,000 to 300,000 distinct CDR3 sequences, with around 9.2% found just once. The receptor comes from a male donor with ankylosing spondylitis or in good health (not recorded which). The specimen was blood, either unsorted or a sorted T cell fraction (not recorded which).

In DNA form, the CDR3 reads TGTGCCAGCAGTGAGACTAGCTCAAGGCAGGAGACCCAGTACTTC. Amino acid sequence: CASSETSSRQETQYF. J is TRBJ2-5 and V is TRBV2; TRBD2 matches 7 bases. The V segment lost 3 bases and the J segment 5 bases; nucleotides outside the gene matches: 9. Per germline, CDR1 SNHLY and CDR2 FYNNEI. The length of the CDR3 is 15 residues.